This T cell receptor (beta chain) is drawn from a study of cytotoxic CD8 clonotypes in ibrutinib-treated CLL. About the research overall: Investigators reported some 25 partial and 2 complete responses; after median around 6 years, 14 patients remained remitted and about 12 progressed.

The repertoire was sequenced with immunoSEQ multiplex PCR; TCRdb's copy has only in-frame clones and lacks some. The sample has approximately 32,000 clones, 69% seen once. Whole-study results and caveats: Exceeding age-matched healthy donors, baseline clonality also tracked the counts of circulating CD8+ T cells. Contraction or stability on treatment characterized the public clonotypes, which were uncommon.

With regard to this clone: Its antigen is not identified.

The CDR3 extends over 18 amino acids. V dropped 1 base and J dropped 6; count of bases not matched to a gene: 7. Germline assignment: CDR1 LNHNV and CDR2 YYDKDF (reference sequence). Cryopreserved PBMCs were the source of 1.5 to 2.5 micrograms of genomic DNA, which went to TCR beta libraries. The chain couples TRBV15 to TRBJ2-2, with 14 bases identical to TRBD2. The source of this sequence is a human donor with chronic lymphocytic leukemia. Sample: PBMCs, taken before ibrutinib treatment. CDR3 nucleotide sequence: TGTGCCACCAGCAGAGTGGAGACTAGCGGGAGGGCCTCCGGGGAGCTGTTTTTT. It encodes CATSRVETSGRASGELFF.